One and the same sample provided the 21 T cell receptor beta chains below, sequenced in a study of graft-versus-host responses after intestinal transplantation. Intraepithelial and lamina propria lymphocytes were released after the graft tissue was processed. Profiled with immunoSEQ multiplex PCR; TCRdb holds only in-frame clones, not every one. This table holds 7,500 to 9,500 clones, about 84% found once. The source was ileum tissue, collected around 120 days after transplant. The source is a human patient who received an intestinal transplant, so some T cells may come from the graft donor.

The rearrangement uses TRBV6-5 and TRBJ1-2; possibly TRBD1 for D (6 bases). This CDR3 is 13 amino acids long. V was clipped by 7 bases and J by 0 bases, with 9 bases between them. CDR1 is MNHEY and CDR2 is SVGAGI in the germline V gene. CDR3 nucleotides: TGTGCCAGCACAGGGGCTCCTAACTATGGCTACACCTTC. Translation: CASTGAPNYGYTF.

V and J are TRBV11-2 and TRBJ2-1; TRBD2 aligns across 8 bases. J lost 3 bases, V lost 1 base, and 2 bases had no gene match. This CDR3 region has 15 residues. Germline CDR1 is SGHAT and CDR2 is FQNNGV. CDR3 in amino acids: CASSLGGGIYNEQFF. The CDR3 DNA sequence: TGTGCCAGCAGCTTAGGCGGGGGGATCTACAATGAGCAGTTCTTC.

V usage is TRBV7-9 and J usage is TRBJ1-5, with 11 bases that match TRBD1. The V and J ends lost 5 bases and 7 bases, in that order; junction bases with no gene match: 10. This CDR3 has 16 amino acids. Germline CDR1 SEHNR, CDR2 FQNEAQ (reference sequence). CDR3 DNA sequence: TGTGCCAGCAGCCAATCCGGGACAGGGGGACTCCAGCCCCAGCATTTT. Translation gives CASSQSGTGGLQPQHF.

This rearrangement joins TRBV7-9 to TRBJ2-1; 12 bases fit TRBD2. The junction had 3 bases not matched to a gene; V was cut back by 5 bases and J by 1 base. Germline-derived CDR1 and CDR2 are SEHNR and FQNEAQ (reference sequence). The CDR3 consists of 16 residues. CDR3 nucleotides: TGTGCCAGCAGCCCTAGCGGGGGGGCGTCCTACAATGAGCAGTTCTTC. As protein: CASSPSGGASYNEQFF.

This clone was detected once. V is TRBV11-2 and J is TRBJ2-3; D may match TRBD1 or TRBD2 (7 bases each). Trimming cost V 5 bases and J 0 bases, with 12 bases left between them. CDR1 and CDR2 (germline): SGHAT, FQNNGV. The CDR3 runs 15 residues. The CDR3, as DNA: TGTGCCAGCAGCCCCAGGGGGGGAAGCACAGATACGCAGTATTTT. Amino acids: CASSPRGGSTDTQYF.

The gene calls are TRBV5-5 and TRBJ2-7, with a tentative D call TRBD1 (6 bases). The germline V gene encodes CDR1 SGHKS and CDR2 YYEKEE (reference sequence). V gave up 4 bases and J gave up 3 bases, with 11 bases separating them. This CDR3 contains 13 residues. CDR3 residues: CASSHSTGYEQYF. The DNA of the CDR3 is TGTGCCAGCAGCCACTCGACAGGCTACGAGCAGTACTTC.

The chain recombines TRBV7-3 with TRBJ2-5, with 9 bases identical to TRBD1. Germline V lookup: CDR1 SGHTA, CDR2 FQGTGA. This CDR3 is built from 14 residues. Trimming took 3 bases from V and 5 from J; bases not matched to a gene: 4. The CDR3 nucleotides read TGTGCCAGCAGCTTGACAGGGGGAGGGGAGACCCAGTACTTC. Residues: CASSLTGGGETQYF.

V gene TRBV7-8 combines with J gene TRBJ2-6; D gene unclear. Germline assignment: CDR1 SGHVS and CDR2 FQNEAQ. The CDR3 extends over 12 amino acids. V was pared by 1 base and J by 5 bases, with 0 bases between. The CDR3 sequence: CASSLGANVLTF. The CDR3 DNA reads TGTGCCAGCAGCTTAGGGGCCAACGTCCTGACTTTC.

CDR3: CASSRQGARGDGYTF. The CDR3 bases are TGTGCCAGCAGCCGACAGGGGGCGCGTGGTGATGGCTACACCTTC. The V and J genes are TRBV7-3 and TRBJ1-2, with 10 positions matching TRBD1. Germline V gives CDR1 SGHTA, CDR2 FQGTGA. This CDR3 comprises 15 residues. Unmatched junction bases numbered 9, after V lost 5 bases and J lost 6 bases.

The chain joins TRBV6-6 to TRBJ2-4, with D unclear. CDR3 size: 16 residues. V lost 2 bases, J lost 2 bases, and 13 bases lay in between. The germline gives CDR1 MNHNY, CDR2 SVGAGI (reference sequence). This chain's CDR3 is CASSYDLRMTKNIQYF. For the CDR3, the DNA is TGTGCCAGCAGTTACGATCTGCGGATGACCAAAAACATTCAGTACTTC.

The chain couples TRBV6-5 to TRBJ1-4; D might be TRBD1 (6 bases). V lost 5 bases to trimming and J lost 8 bases, with 18 bases between them. The germline CDR1 and CDR2 sequences are MNHEY and SVGAGI. This CDR3 contains 15 residues. In nucleotides, the CDR3 is TGTGCCAGCAGTCAGACTCAGGGGCGAGGAGAAAAACTGTTTTTT. It yields the protein CASSQTQGRGEKLFF.

In its sample, this clone was seen a few times. V and J are TRBV11-1 and TRBJ1-2; no clear D gene. V dropped 5 bases and J dropped 0 bases, with 7 bases sitting between them. The CDR3 is made up of 13 amino acids. CDR1 SGHAT and CDR2 FQDESV come from the germline V gene (reference sequence). CDR3: CASSPDANYGYTF. CDR3 bases: TGTGCCAGCAGCCCGGACGCTAACTATGGCTACACCTTC.

The chain joins TRBV14 to TRBJ2-5; D is ambiguous. CDR1 and CDR2 (germline): SGHDN, FVKESK. Trimming left V 5 bases short and J 5 bases short, with 15 bases between. This CDR3 is built from 14 residues. CDR3 bases: TGTGCCAGCAGCAAGGACCTTGTGTGGGAGACCCAGTACTTC. Its protein product is CASSKDLVWETQYF.

The rearrangement links TRBV5-1 to TRBJ2-3; 13 bases line up with TRBD2. V dropped 5 bases and J dropped 0; count of bases not matched to a gene: 6. Looked up from germline, CDR1 is SGHRS and CDR2 is YFSETQ. The CDR3 spans 17 residues. CDR3 amino acids: CASRSGTSGASTDTQYF. DNA of the CDR3: TGCGCCAGCAGATCCGGGACTAGCGGGGCTAGCACAGATACGCAGTATTTT.

The chain employs TRBV9 and TRBJ2-3; 13 bases agree with TRBD2. V was pared by 2 bases and J by 4 bases, with 4 bases of the junction left unmatched. Germline V gene sequence: CDR1 SGDLS, CDR2 YYNGEE. The CDR3 is made up of 16 amino acids. The CDR3 region is CASSVRTSGGPDTQYF. The CDR3 nucleotides are TGTGCCAGCAGCGTCCGGACTAGCGGGGGCCCAGATACGCAGTATTTT.

V and J are TRBV19 and TRBJ1-2; 10 positions match TRBD1. Germline V gene sequence: CDR1 LNHDA, CDR2 SQIVND (reference sequence). The trim removed 6 bases at V and 5 bases at J, leaving 15 bases unmatched. The CDR3 spans 17 residues. CDR3 loop: CASRILGLGQGTYGYTF. As DNA, the CDR3 is TGTGCCAGTAGAATATTAGGCTTGGGACAGGGGACTTATGGCTACACCTTC.

The rearrangement joins TRBV27 to TRBJ1-1, with a tentative D call TRBD1 (5 bases). CDR1 MNHEY and CDR2 SMNVEV come from the germline V gene (reference sequence). The V and J ends lost 6 bases and 1 base respectively, with 12 bases between them. The CDR3 loop spans 14 amino acids. The CDR3 coding sequence is TGTGCCAGCAGCCTACTGGGGGAGAACACTGAAGCTTTCTTT. Its translation is CASSLLGENTEAFF.

V and J are TRBV9 and TRBJ2-7, with 11 bases identical to TRBD2. The germline gives CDR1 SGDLS, CDR2 YYNGEE. The CDR3 length is 15 residues. V lost 4 bases to trimming and J lost 3 bases; unmatched junction nucleotides: 6. CDR3 sequence (DNA): TGTGCCAGCAGCCCGGGACTAGCGGCAGACTACGAGCAGTACTTC. It encodes CASSPGLAADYEQYF.

This clone has only a few counts. This chain connects TRBV14 to TRBJ2-1; D gene ambiguous. Trimming shortened V by 4 bases and J by 0 bases, and 13 bases separated the two germline ends. Looked up from germline, CDR1 is SGHDN and CDR2 is FVKESK. The CDR3 length is 16 residues. The CDR3 sequence is CASSRLQPSSYNEQFF. The DNA for the CDR3 is TGTGCCAGCAGCCGACTCCAGCCGAGCTCCTACAATGAGCAGTTCTTC. The variable domain in full, with the rest retrieved from reference TRBV14 and TRBJ2-1, is EAGVTQFPSHSVIEKGQTVTLRCDPISGHDNLYWYRRVMGKEIKFLLHFVKESKQDESGMPNNRFLAERTGGTYSTLKVQPAELEDSGVYFCASSRLQPSSYNEQFFGPGTRLTVL.

The J gene is TRBJ1-5, the V gene TRBV5-1, with TRBD1 matching over 7 bases. Germline V gene lookup returns CDR1 SGHRS and CDR2 YFSETQ. The CDR3 consists of 14 residues. V was pared by 1 base and J by 2 bases, with 0 bases of the junction left unmatched. The CDR3 DNA follows: TGCGCCAGCAGCTTGACAGGGGGCAATCAGCCCCAGCATTTT. Protein sequence: CASSLTGGNQPQHF.

On this clone: Other DNA variants within this sample encode the same CDR3. The rearrangement links TRBV7-9 to TRBJ1-6; TRBD1 agrees at 8 bases. V lost 3 bases to trimming and J lost 6 bases; unmatched junction nucleotides: 10. Germline V gives CDR1 SEHNR, CDR2 FQNEAQ (reference sequence). CDR3 size: 17 residues. The CDR3 DNA is TGTGCCAGCAGCTTGGGGACAGGAGGGCGTGTTAATTCACCCCTCCACTTT. It specifies CASSLGTGGRVNSPLHF.